A selection of T cell receptor beta chains follows, all from one sample in a study of blood T cell repertoires in COVID-19. The data were produced by immunoSEQ multiplex PCR, yet TCRdb's version contains in-frame clones alone and is incomplete. This sample carries about 200,000 clones, about 80% of them seen once, and the ten largest clones take around 6.9%. Sequencing was performed on peripheral blood. These receptors were collected from a human donor with acute or convalescent COVID-19. The donor label of this sample is uncertain. Each CDR3 is given with its conserved first and last residue. A D gene is named only where the DNA matches it firmly. The listing skips clone size in some rows; elsewhere it reads once, few, many or a size class.

J gene: TRBJ2-7; V gene: TRBV19; D gene: TRBD1; clone size: NA; CDR3 protein: CASSSRDRGHEQYF; CDR3 DNA: TGTGCCAGTAGTAGCCGGGACAGGGGGCACGAGCAGTACTTC
J gene: TRBJ2-3; V gene: TRBV14; D gene: TRBD2; clone size: NA; CDR3 protein: CASSQGRLAGQADTQYF; CDR3 DNA: TGTGCCAGCAGCCAAGGGAGACTAGCGGGACAGGCAGATACGCAGTATTTT
J gene: TRBJ1-6; V gene: TRBV27; D gene: TRBD1; clone size: few; CDR3 protein: CASKSGTGNSHSPLHF; CDR3 DNA: TGTGCCAGCAAATCCGGGACAGGGAATTCCCACTCACCCCTCCACTTT
J gene: TRBJ1-2; V gene: TRBV7-9; D gene: NA; clone size: NA; CDR3 protein: CASSPDSYGYTF; CDR3 DNA: TGTGCCAGCAGCCCGGACAGCTATGGCTACACCTTC
J gene: TRBJ2-1; V gene: TRBV9; D gene: NA; clone size: NA; CDR3 protein: CASSATGLAEQFF; CDR3 DNA: TGTGCCAGCAGCGCGACAGGTTTAGCTGAGCAGTTCTTC
J gene: TRBJ1-1; V gene: TRBV30; D gene: NA; clone size: NA; CDR3 protein: CAWTSQGKTEAFF; CDR3 DNA: TGTGCCTGGACGAGCCAGGGGAAAACTGAAGCTTTCTTT
J gene: TRBJ2-7; V gene: TRBV24-1; D gene: NA; clone size: NA; CDR3 protein: CATSGGQGAYEQYF; CDR3 DNA: TGTGCCACCTCCGGGGGGCAGGGCGCCTACGAGCAGTACTTC
J gene: TRBJ1-1; V gene: TRBV5-1; D gene: NA; clone size: NA; CDR3 protein: CASSLGPGATEAFF; CDR3 DNA: TGCGCCAGCAGCCTGGGACCTGGGGCAACTGAAGCTTTCTTT
J gene: TRBJ1-5; V gene: TRBV19; D gene: NA; clone size: once; CDR3 protein: CASSRGGAQPQHF; CDR3 DNA: TGTGCCAGTAGTAGGGGGGGCGCTCAGCCCCAGCATTTT
J gene: TRBJ2-7; V gene: TRBV7-9; D gene: TRBD1; clone size: once; CDR3 protein: CASNSGQGVVYEQYF; CDR3 DNA: TGTGCCAGCAACTCAGGACAGGGGGTGGTCTACGAGCAGTACTTC
J gene: TRBJ1-1; V gene: TRBV7-2; D gene: NA; clone size: NA; CDR3 protein: CASSPRVFSGAFEAFF; CDR3 DNA: TGTGCCAGCAGCCCCAGGGTTTTTTCAGGGGCCTTTGAAGCTTTCTTT